A selection of T cell receptor beta chains follows, all from one sample in a study of shared clonotypes between healthy human individuals. Measured with immunoSEQ multiplex PCR; TCRdb has only the in-frame clones, and not every one. Here the sample spans hundreds of thousands of clones, about 80% being singletons. Sequenced sample: PBMCs. Every receptor here comes from a middle-aged woman in good health. Some clones in this sample may be carry-over from other donors' samples. Each CDR3 is given without its conserved first and last residue. Each record gives: V gene, J gene, CDR3 protein.

TRBV14	TRBJ2-7	ASSQASSGMYEQY
TRBV2	TRBJ2-7	ASSDRLARTYEQY
TRBV29-1	TRBJ2-3	SDRTSGTDTQY
TRBV4-2	TRBJ1-1	ASSQDPTGSTEAF
TRBV10-3	TRBJ2-2	AIRDQYTGELF
TRBV30	TRBJ1-2	AWSVGNANYGYT
TRBV6-4	TRBJ1-5	ASSVEGNQPQH
TRBV19	TRBJ2-1	ASSKAPSPGQF
TRBV5-8	TRBJ2-2	ASGKGPSGELF
TRBV7-9	TRBJ1-2	ASSGGTGYNYGYT
TRBV4-3	TRBJ2-5	ASSQDFGQEETQY
TRBV5-1	TRBJ2-2	ASSLNLAGGYNTGELF
TRBV7-3	TRBJ1-3	ASSPGPGNTIY
TRBV5-4	TRBJ2-7	ASSLAVAGDNEQY
TRBV5-1	TRBJ1-1	ASSSFGGQGYENTEAF
TRBV7-9	TRBJ2-2	ASSLVLGPGELF
TRBV30	TRBJ1-1	AWDWNINTEAL
TRBV7-2	TRBJ1-1	ASSSYGPRTEAF
TRBV30	TRBJ1-4	AWTKQGGGEKLF
TRBV5-1	TRBJ2-1	ASSWDSYNEQF
TRBV7-2	TRBJ2-3	ASSRTSGRADTQY
TRBV2	TRBJ2-1	ASSLGGYPYNEQF
TRBV7-2	TRBJ2-1	ASSWGVMGEQF
TRBV28	TRBJ1-2	ASSFQGAAWGYT
TRBV10-3	TRBJ2-1	AVHRGDNEQF
TRBV6-6	TRBJ1-5	ASSLGQAAQH
TRBV9	TRBJ1-1	ASSLIEGNTEAF
TRBV5-1	TRBJ1-2	ASSLDSNYGYT
TRBV11-2	TRBJ1-2	ASSSENYGYT
TRBV30	TRBJ1-5	AWTSVWNQPQH
TRBV30	TRBJ1-1	AWSVDRNTEAF
TRBV5-6	TRBJ1-2	ASKGENYGYT
TRBV27	TRBJ2-5	ASSLTTGQETQY
TRBV5-1	TRBJ2-5	ASSLASGIGETQY
TRBV28	TRBJ1-2	ASSFGGRGYGYT
TRBV19	TRBJ2-2	ASSRRRGANTGELF
TRBV7-2	TRBJ2-7	ASSLGRAYEQY
TRBV28	TRBJ2-2	ASRIAGVDGELF
TRBV30	TRBJ1-3	AWARGLSGNTIY
TRBV19	TRBJ2-4	ASSIGGTGNIQY
TRBV7-2	TRBJ2-7	ASSSDRVGEQY
TRBV11-2	TRBJ1-1	ASSPGGAAF
TRBV15	TRBJ2-2	ATSTGLAGTLGTGELF
TRBV5-4	TRBJ2-2	ASSFGGAANTGELF
TRBV29-1	TRBJ1-1	SVKTGEAEAF
TRBV4-1	TRBJ1-3	ASSLRQGAGNTIY
TRBV28	TRBJ2-4	ASRTGLTLAKNIQY
TRBV6-4	TRBJ2-6	ASSPSFGANVLT
TRBV5-4	TRBJ1-2	ASSLWAASYGYT
TRBV29-1	TRBJ2-4	SVEIGAKNIQY
TRBV9	TRBJ2-3	ASSVGLAGVFGTDTQY
TRBV7-2	TRBJ2-7	ASSSRLAGVSYEQY
TRBV5-4	TRBJ2-2	ASSPGTGRDTGELF
TRBV10-3	TRBJ1-2	AISELPGEGYGYT